This is a list of T cell receptor beta chains from one sample in a study of post-analysis software for immune sequencing data. Each CDR3 protein gets one entry after TCRdb re-called the PCR reads with MiXCR. The sample contains more than 450,000 distinct CDR3 sequences, 44% of which appear only once. The source material was blood. The receptor source for this set is a girl between 10 and 17 years old with multiple sclerosis. Both conserved end residues are part of each CDR3. Each record gives: V gene, J gene, clone size, D gene, CDR3 protein. D genes are given only for firm matches. Size tells how often a clone was seen (once, few, many) or the class of an expanded clone, and some rows leave it out.

TRBV13,NA,few,TRBD2,CASSLAGGTSGYEQYF
TRBV15,TRBJ2-5,few,NA,CATSRGEIRAQETQYF
TRBV11-2,TRBJ2-7,few,NA,CASSSQPPTREYEQYF
TRBV28,TRBJ1-5,NA,NA,CATDGGLVQPQHF
TRBV9,TRBJ1-2,many,NA,CASSVGGYGYTF
TRBV7-9,TRBJ2-3,NA,TRBD1,CASSDSDRVTDTQYF
TRBV4-2,TRBJ2-7,many,TRBD2,CASSQEFAAGGTYEQYF
TRBV29-1,TRBJ2-3,NA,NA,CSVAKGVRSDTQYF
TRBV29-1,TRBJ2-1,NA,NA,CSVMTVSTYNAQFF
TRBV28,TRBJ2-7,NA,NA,CASSFLSEQYF
TRBV12-3/TRBV12-4,TRBJ1-5,few,NA,CASSLRGTNQPQHF
TRBV7-3,TRBJ2-5,few,TRBD2,CASSLTPAGGPETQYF
TRBV5-1,TRBJ2-7,NA,NA,CASSLAGRDYEQYF
TRBV12-3/TRBV12-4,TRBJ1-4,NA,TRBD1,CASTPGTGGEKLFF
TRBV29-1,TRBJ2-5,few,NA,CSAMTWKETQYF
TRBV3-1,TRBJ2-5,NA,NA,CASSLKHLETQYF
TRBV29-1,TRBJ2-3,few,NA,CSGSGTWSTDTQYF
TRBV20-1,TRBJ2-1,NA,TRBD2,CSAYTTGLAESYNEQFF
TRBV7-6,TRBJ2-1,NA,NA,CASSLGPGGGSSYNEQFF
TRBV20-1,TRBJ2-1,NA,NA,CSARDTTASSYNEQFF
TRBV5-1,TRBJ2-3,NA,NA,CASRGLVGTDTQYF
TRBV13,TRBJ2-1,NA,TRBD2,CASSATSGGTRYSEQFF
TRBV5-1,TRBJ2-3,NA,TRBD2,CAGSGLGTDTQYF
TRBV3-1,TRBJ2-3,few,NA,CASSPKLDSTQYF
TRBV20-1,TRBJ2-3,NA,TRBD1,CSVWTGWVTDTQYF
TRBV10-3,TRBJ1-5,NA,NA,CAISEQVGDQPQHF
TRBV12-3/TRBV12-4,TRBJ2-7,few,TRBD1,CASSSGQGLAYEQYF
TRBV12-3/TRBV12-4,TRBJ2-5,few,NA,CASSFNQGGETQYF
TRBV3-1,TRBJ2-7,NA,NA,CASSQGPPDGAYEQYF
TRBV5-1,TRBJ2-7,NA,NA,CASSPGPLGPYEQYF
TRBV4-1,TRBJ1-2,NA,NA,CASSRDPTLGRTYGYTF
TRBV12-3/TRBV12-4,TRBJ2-3,NA,TRBD2,CASSLSSGATDTQYF
TRBV20-1,TRBJ1-2,few,NA,CSTPAAGVGYGYTF
TRBV30,TRBJ2-2,NA,NA,CAWSRPGELFF
TRBV12-3/TRBV12-4,TRBJ1-1,NA,NA,CASGQLNTEAFF
TRBV20-1,TRBJ2-1,once,TRBD2,CSAWGGRGAGNEQFF
TRBV2,TRBJ1-1,few,NA,CASRGATAMNTEAFF
TRBV3-1,TRBJ2-7,NA,TRBD1,CASSRDRGRTSYEQYF
TRBV7-8,TRBJ1-6,NA,NA,CASSGGSSYNSPLHF
TRBV27,TRBJ2-5,NA,TRBD1,CASSWDRGREQYF
TRBV10-3,TRBJ2-3,NA,NA,CATSVDTDTQYF
TRBV20-1,TRBJ1-1,NA,NA,CSARSGMNTEAFF
TRBV4-1,TRBJ2-7,NA,TRBD1,CASSQGQGGLNHEQYF
TRBV4-1,TRBJ1-5,NA,TRBD1,CASSQVPTGDQPQHF
TRBV28,TRBJ2-1,NA,TRBD1,CASSRRQGPYNEQFF
TRBV12-3/TRBV12-4,TRBJ1-5,NA,TRBD1,CVSSFPSTGGFQPQHF
TRBV9,TRBJ2-7,NA,NA,CASSVDQRPYEQYF
TRBV12-3/TRBV12-4,TRBJ1-5,NA,TRBD1,CACSATGRNQPQHF
TRBV9,TRBJ1-4,NA,NA,CASSVGPREGEKLFF
TRBV6-6,TRBJ1-5,NA,NA,CASSYSGYSNQPQHF
TRBV6-2/TRBV6-3,TRBJ1-2,NA,NA,CASHDPGENYGYTF
TRBV12-3/TRBV12-4,TRBJ2-1,few,TRBD2,CASTGTSPGEQFF